Listed here are 7 T cell receptor beta chains from one sample, sequenced in a study of blood T cell repertoires in COVID-19. Using immunoSEQ multiplex PCR, the repertoire was profiled, and TCRdb retains in-frame clones only, with some absent. The sample yields 150,000 to 200,000 clones, 88% seen once. Input material: PBMCs or T cells enriched from blood (not recorded which). All receptors derive from a woman between 45 and 65 years old who had recovered from COVID-19.

This sequence joins TRBV5-8 and TRBJ1-2; 10 nucleotides agree with TRBD1. This CDR3 has 14 residues. Germline V gives CDR1 SGHTS, CDR2 YDEGEE. The ends lost 4 bases at V and 8 bases at J; junction bases unmatched: 8. Written as DNA, the CDR3 is TGTGCCAGCAGCCCACTGACAGGGGGCGACGGCTACACCTTC. Translation: CASSPLTGGDGYTF.

The chain uses TRBV5-1 and TRBJ1-6; D may be TRBD1 (5 bases). The CDR3 extends over 15 amino acids. Trimming cost V 4 bases and J 10 bases, with 18 bases left between them. Germline-derived CDR1 and CDR2 are SGHRS and YFSETQ. This CDR3 is CASSTTGRGESPLHF. CDR3 nucleotide sequence: TGCGCCAGCAGCACCACTGGGAGGGGAGAATCACCCCTCCACTTT. The entire variable domain, with the rest obtained from reference TRBV5-1 and TRBJ1-6, is as follows: KAGVTQTPRYLIKTRGQQVTLSCSPISGHRSVSWYQQTPGQGLQFLFEYFSETQRNKGNFPGRFSGRQFSNSRSEMNVSTLELGDSALYLCASSTTGRGESPLHFGNGTRLTVT.

V gene TRBV18 combines with J gene TRBJ2-1; possibly TRBD1 for D (5 bases). CDR1 KGHSH and CDR2 LQKENI come from the germline V gene. The V gene lost 6 bases and the J gene lost 6 bases, with 18 bases spanning the gap. This CDR3 has 15 amino acids. The CDR3 region is CASSPTGDSLNEQFF. The CDR3, as DNA: TGTGCCAGCTCCCCAACCGGAGACAGTCTCAATGAGCAGTTCTTC.

The gene calls are TRBV19 and TRBJ1-1, with D maybe TRBD1 (6 bases). The CDR3 has 15 residues. The V gene's germline CDR1 is LNHDA and CDR2 SQIVND (reference sequence). The V end lost 5 bases, the J end lost 0 bases, and 13 bases lay between the germline ends. The CDR3 loop is CASSPLQGMNTEAFF. CDR3 nucleotides: TGTGCCAGTAGTCCATTACAGGGTATGAACACTGAAGCTTTCTTT.

V and J are TRBV5-5 and TRBJ1-2; D may be TRBD1 (6 bases). Germline V CDR1 and CDR2: SGHKS, YYEKEE (reference sequence). The V end lost 1 base, the J end lost 2 bases, and 9 bases lay between the germline ends. This CDR3 is built from 14 residues. The CDR3: CASSLTGTNYGYTF. In nucleotides, the CDR3 is TGTGCCAGCAGCTTGACAGGGACCAACTATGGCTACACCTTC.

This chain links TRBV11-3 with TRBJ2-3, with 8 bases that match TRBD2. Germline V gives CDR1 SGHNT, CDR2 YENEEA. J gave up 0 bases and V 4 bases, and 12 bases lay outside the gene matches. The CDR3 runs to 18 residues. The DNA for the CDR3 is TGTGCCAGCAGCTCCGGGGTCAGGGCGGGGGGCAGCACAGATACGCAGTATTTT. This codes for CASSSGVRAGGSTDTQYF.

The gene calls are TRBV6-5 and TRBJ2-3; TRBD2 aligns across 7 bases. Germline CDR1 and CDR2: MNHEY and SVGAGI. The V segment lost 0 bases and the J segment 8 bases; nucleotides outside the gene matches: 2. The CDR3 has 13 amino acids. The CDR3 sequence is CASSYSGRATQYF. The CDR3 coding sequence is TGTGCCAGCAGTTACTCGGGGAGGGCTACGCAGTATTTT.